This T cell receptor beta chain was recorded in a study of blood T cell repertoires in COVID-19. For the study at large: T cells, B-cell-depleted T cells, or PBMCs provided the cDNA or gDNA that served as material.

Trimming cost V 5 bases and J 3 bases; bases outside gene matches: 7. The length of the CDR3 is 14 residues. Germline loops: CDR1 ENHRY, CDR2 SYGVKD. This clone was seen once. The method was immunoSEQ multiplex PCR; TCRdb's version includes in-frame clones alone and lacks a portion of them. Of 650,000 to 800,000 clones in the sample, 85% to 90% are singletons; the top ten hold more than 0.25%. The sequencing input was peripheral blood. This TCR was sampled from a young woman with acute or convalescent COVID-19. The V and J genes are TRBV10-3 and TRBJ2-7, with 7 bases matching TRBD1. The CDR3 nucleotides read TGTGCCATCAGTCAGACAGGGTTCCGCTACGAGCAGTACTTC. Translating it yields CAISQTGFRYEQYF.